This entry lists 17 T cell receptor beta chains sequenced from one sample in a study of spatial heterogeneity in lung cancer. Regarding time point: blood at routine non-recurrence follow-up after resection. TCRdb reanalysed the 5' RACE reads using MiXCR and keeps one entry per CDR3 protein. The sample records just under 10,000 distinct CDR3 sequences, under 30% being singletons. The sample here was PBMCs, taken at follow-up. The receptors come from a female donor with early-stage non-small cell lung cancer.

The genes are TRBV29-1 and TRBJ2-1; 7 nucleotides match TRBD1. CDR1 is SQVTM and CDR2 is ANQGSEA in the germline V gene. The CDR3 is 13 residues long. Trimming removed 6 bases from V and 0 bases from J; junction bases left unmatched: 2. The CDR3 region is CSVGQSSYNEQFF. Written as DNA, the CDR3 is TGCAGCGTGGGACAGAGCTCCTACAATGAGCAGTTCTTC.

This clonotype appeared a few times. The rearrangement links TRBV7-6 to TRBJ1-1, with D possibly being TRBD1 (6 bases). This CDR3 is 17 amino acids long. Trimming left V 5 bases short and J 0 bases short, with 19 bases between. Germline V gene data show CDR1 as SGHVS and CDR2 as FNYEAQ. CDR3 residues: CASSALVRTAMNTEAFF. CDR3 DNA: TGTGCCAGCAGCGCCCTAGTCAGGACAGCTATGAACACTGAAGCTTTCTTT.

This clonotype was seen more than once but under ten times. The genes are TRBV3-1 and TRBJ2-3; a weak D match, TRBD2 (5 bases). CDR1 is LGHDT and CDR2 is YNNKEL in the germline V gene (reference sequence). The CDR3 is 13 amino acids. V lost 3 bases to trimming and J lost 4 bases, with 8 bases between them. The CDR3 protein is CASSQRGPDTQYF. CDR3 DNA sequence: TGTGCCAGCAGCCAGCGCGGGCCAGATACGCAGTATTTT.

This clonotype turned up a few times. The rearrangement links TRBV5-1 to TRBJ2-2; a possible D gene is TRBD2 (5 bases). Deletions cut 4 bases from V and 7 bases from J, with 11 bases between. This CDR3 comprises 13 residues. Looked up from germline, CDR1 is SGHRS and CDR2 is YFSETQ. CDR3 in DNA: TGCGCCAGCAGCGCCCAGGAGGACGGGGAGCTGTTTTTT. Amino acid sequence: CASSAQEDGELFF.

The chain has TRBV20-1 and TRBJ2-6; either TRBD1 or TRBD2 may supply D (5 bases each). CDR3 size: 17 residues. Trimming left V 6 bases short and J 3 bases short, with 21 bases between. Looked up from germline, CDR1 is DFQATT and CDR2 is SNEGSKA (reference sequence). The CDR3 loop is CSAARDGRRFGANVLTF. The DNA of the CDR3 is TGCAGTGCGGCCCGGGACGGAAGGCGCTTTGGGGCCAACGTCCTGACTTTC.

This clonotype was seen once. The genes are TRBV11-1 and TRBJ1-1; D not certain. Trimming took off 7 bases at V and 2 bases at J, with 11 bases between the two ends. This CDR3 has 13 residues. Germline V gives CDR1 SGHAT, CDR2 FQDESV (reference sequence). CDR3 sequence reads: CASKTLVNTEAFF. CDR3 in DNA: TGTGCCAGCAAGACACTCGTTAACACTGAAGCTTTCTTT. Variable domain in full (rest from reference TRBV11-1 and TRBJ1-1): EAEVAQSPRYKITEKSQAVAFWCDPISGHATLYWYRQILGQGPELLVQFQDESVVDDSQLPKDRFSAERLKGVDSTLKIQPAELGDSAMYLCASKTLVNTEAFFGQGTRLTVV.

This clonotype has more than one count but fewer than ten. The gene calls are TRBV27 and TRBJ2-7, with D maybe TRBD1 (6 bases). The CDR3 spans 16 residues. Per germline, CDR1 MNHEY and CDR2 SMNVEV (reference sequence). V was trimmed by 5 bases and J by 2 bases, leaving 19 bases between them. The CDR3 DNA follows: TGTGCCAGCAGTCTTCTAACAGGGTCAGGCCCCTACGAGCAGTACTTC. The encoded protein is CASSLLTGSGPYEQYF.

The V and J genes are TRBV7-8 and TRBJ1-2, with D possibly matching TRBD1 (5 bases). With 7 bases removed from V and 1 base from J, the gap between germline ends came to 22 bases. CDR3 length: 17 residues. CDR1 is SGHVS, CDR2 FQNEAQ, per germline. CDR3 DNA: TGTGCCAGCACCCCTCTCCAGGGTTTCGATCTTAACTATGGCTACACCTTC. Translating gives CASTPLQGFDLNYGYTF. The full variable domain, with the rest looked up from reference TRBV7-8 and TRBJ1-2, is GAGVSQSPRYKVAKRGQDVALRCDPISGHVSLFWYQQALGQGPEFLTYFQNEAQLDKSGLPSDRFFAERPEGSVSTLKIQRTQQEDSAVYLCASTPLQGFDLNYGYTFGSGTRLTVV.

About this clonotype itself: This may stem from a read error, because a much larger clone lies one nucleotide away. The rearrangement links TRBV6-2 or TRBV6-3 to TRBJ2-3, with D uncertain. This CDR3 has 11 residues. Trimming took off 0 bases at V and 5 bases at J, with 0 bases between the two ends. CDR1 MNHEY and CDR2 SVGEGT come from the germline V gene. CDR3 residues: CASSYSDTQYF. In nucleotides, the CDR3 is TGTGCCAGCAGTTACTCAGATACGCAGTATTTT.

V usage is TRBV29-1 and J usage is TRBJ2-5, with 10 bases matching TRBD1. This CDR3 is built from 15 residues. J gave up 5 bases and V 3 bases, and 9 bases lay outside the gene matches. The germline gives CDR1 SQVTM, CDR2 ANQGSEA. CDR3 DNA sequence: TGCAGCGTTGATCCGGGACAGGGGAGAGGGGAGACCCAGTACTTC. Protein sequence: CSVDPGQGRGETQYF.

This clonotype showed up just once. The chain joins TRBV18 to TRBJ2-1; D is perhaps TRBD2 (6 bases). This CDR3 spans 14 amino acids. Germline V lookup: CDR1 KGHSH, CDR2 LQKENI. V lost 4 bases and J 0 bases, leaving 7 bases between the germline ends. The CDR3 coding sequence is TGTGCCAGCTCACTCGGGAGCTCCTACAATGAGCAGTTCTTC. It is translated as CASSLGSSYNEQFF.

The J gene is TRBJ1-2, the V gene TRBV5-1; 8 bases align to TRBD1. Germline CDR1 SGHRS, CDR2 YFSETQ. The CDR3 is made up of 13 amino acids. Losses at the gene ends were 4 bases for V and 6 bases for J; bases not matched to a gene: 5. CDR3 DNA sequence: TGCGCCAGCAGCGCGGGACAGGACGATGGCTACACCTTC. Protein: CASSAGQDDGYTF.

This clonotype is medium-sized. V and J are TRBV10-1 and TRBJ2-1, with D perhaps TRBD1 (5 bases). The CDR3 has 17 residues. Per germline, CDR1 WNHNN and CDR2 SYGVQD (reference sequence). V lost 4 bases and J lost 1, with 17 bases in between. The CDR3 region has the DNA TGCGCCAGCAGTGTAGGCCAGGGCGCCTTTTCCTACAATGAGCAGTTCTTC. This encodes CASSVGQGAFSYNEQFF.

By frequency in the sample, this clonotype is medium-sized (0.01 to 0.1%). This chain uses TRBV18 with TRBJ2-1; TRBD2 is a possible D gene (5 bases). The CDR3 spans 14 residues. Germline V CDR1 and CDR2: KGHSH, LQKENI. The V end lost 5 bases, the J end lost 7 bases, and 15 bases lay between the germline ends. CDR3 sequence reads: CASSTNNRGNEQFF. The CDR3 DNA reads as TGTGCCAGCTCAACAAATAATCGGGGTAATGAGCAGTTCTTC.

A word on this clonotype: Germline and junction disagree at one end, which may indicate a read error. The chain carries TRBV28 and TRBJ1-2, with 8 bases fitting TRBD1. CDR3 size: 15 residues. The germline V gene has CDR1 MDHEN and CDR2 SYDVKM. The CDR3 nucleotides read TGTACCAGCAGTATCGGACAGGGCCTGAACTATGGCTACACCTTC. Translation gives CTSSIGQGLNYGYTF.

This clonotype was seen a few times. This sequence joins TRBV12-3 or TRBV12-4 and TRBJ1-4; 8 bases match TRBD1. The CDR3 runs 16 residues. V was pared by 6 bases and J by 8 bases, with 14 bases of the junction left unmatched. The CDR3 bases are TGTGCCAGCAGGCATTCGGGGGCAGGGGGCTGGGAAAAACTGTTTTTT. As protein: CASRHSGAGGWEKLFF.

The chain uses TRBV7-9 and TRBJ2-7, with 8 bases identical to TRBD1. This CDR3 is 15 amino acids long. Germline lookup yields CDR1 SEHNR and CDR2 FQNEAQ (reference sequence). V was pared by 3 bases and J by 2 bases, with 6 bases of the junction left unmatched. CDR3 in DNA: TGTGCCAGCAGCTTCACTCAGACAGGGGCCTACGAGCAGTACTTC. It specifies CASSFTQTGAYEQYF.